The clone carrying this T cell receptor beta chain was counted between two and nine times. These data originate in a study of blood T cell repertoires in COVID-19. Across the study: Acute-phase and convalescent COVID-19 samples originated in the United States, Italy and Spain. T cells, B-cell-depleted T cells, or PBMCs supplied cDNA or gDNA.

CDR3 size: 15 residues. From germline, CDR1 is MNHNY and CDR2 SVGAGI (reference sequence). Trimming at V came to 4 bases and at J to 4 bases, leaving 4 bases not matched to a gene. Original methodology: From reference gene primer amplification, estimates of nucleated cell counts were derived. TCRdb's table, derived via immunoSEQ multiplex PCR, lists solely in-frame clones and lacks some. V and J calls and clone size come straight from that table; D and trimming were deduced from the DNA. The sample consists of some 200,000 clones, around 84% of them appearing once. The sequenced sample was peripheral blood. The sequence was collected from a human donor in a cohort sampled during active COVID-19. V is TRBV6-6 and J is TRBJ1-2; 12 nucleotides match TRBD1. CDR3 DNA sequence: TGTGCCAGCAGTTCGGGACAGGGGGCCCTCTATGGCTACACCTTC. Translating it yields CASSSGQGALYGYTF.